The 19 T cell receptor beta chains presented below share a single source sample, sequenced in a study of vaccination and CD4 T cells after COVID-19. Sequenced with the Oncomine TCR Beta short-read assay was DNA taken from cultured CD4+ T cells. One entry per CDR3 protein, called by TCRdb with MiXCR from the PCR reads. This table holds about 17,000 distinct CDR3 sequences, approximately 58% found once. These receptors are not linked to any known antigen. Treatment meaning: approximately 9-day PBMC culture with coronavirus spike peptide pools or control peptides (ViraFEST assay). Sequenced material: CD4+ T cells from blood, cultured in vitro, taken after SARS-CoV-2 vaccination. The source of these receptors is a human donor who had recovered from COVID-19.

This chain connects TRBV20-1 to TRBJ2-7; D unresolved. The CDR3 covers 12 residues. V lost 5 bases, J lost 5 bases, and 13 bases lay in between. Per germline, CDR1 DFQATT and CDR2 SNEGSKA (reference sequence). The CDR3 DNA follows: TGCAGTGCTCCCGCCGGGTCGAACGAGCAGTACTTC. The encoded protein is CSAPAGSNEQYF.

The CDR3 is CASRDRGRDQPQHF. Written as DNA, the CDR3 is TGTGCCAGCCGGGACAGGGGCAGGGATCAGCCCCAGCATTTT. V usage is TRBV6-1 and J usage is TRBJ1-5; 10 positions agree with TRBD1. The germline gives CDR1 MNHNS, CDR2 SASEGT. The CDR3 is 14 amino acids. V was pared by 8 bases and J by 5 bases, with 6 bases of the junction left unmatched.

The V gene is TRBV6-1, the J gene TRBJ2-7; D gene unclear. This CDR3 has 13 residues. The germline gives CDR1 MNHNS, CDR2 SASEGT. Deletions cut 8 bases from V and 1 base from J, with 12 bases between. The CDR3 DNA reads TGTGCCAGCCGTGGTGAGGCTTCCTACGAGCAGTACTTC. Translating gives CASRGEASYEQYF.

The J gene is TRBJ1-5, the V gene TRBV10-3; a possible D gene is TRBD1 (6 bases). The V gene's germline CDR1 is ENHRY and CDR2 SYGVKD. The CDR3 spans 17 residues. V lost 0 bases, J lost 6 bases, and 18 bases lay in between. The CDR3 DNA is TGTGCCATCAGTGAGTCAATAGGAGGGGGTTTTGGTCAGCCCCAGCATTTT. Its protein product is CAISESIGGGFGQPQHF.

This chain connects TRBV7-9 to TRBJ2-5, with 8 bases that match TRBD2. Germline CDR1 SEHNR, CDR2 FQNEAQ (reference sequence). The ends lost 5 bases at V and 5 bases at J; junction bases unmatched: 7. The CDR3 has 14 amino acids. CDR3 loop: CASSPGLALETQYF. DNA of the CDR3: TGTGCCAGCAGCCCAGGACTAGCTTTGGAGACCCAGTACTTC.

The genes are TRBV20-1 and TRBJ2-5; D unresolved. V was shortened by 2 bases and J by 3 bases, with 19 bases between the two germline ends. Per germline, CDR1 DFQATT and CDR2 SNEGSKA (reference sequence). This CDR3 is built from 16 residues. The chain's CDR3 is CSARSYARPGKETQYF. The CDR3 region has the DNA TGCAGTGCTAGAAGTTACGCCAGGCCTGGTAAAGAGACCCAGTACTTC.

This chain uses TRBV6-2 or TRBV6-3 with TRBJ2-7; TRBD1 might be the D (5 bases). This CDR3 is built from 14 residues. Trimming shortened V by 6 bases and J by 2 bases, and 14 bases separated the two germline ends. Per germline, CDR1 MNHEY and CDR2 SVGEGT. The CDR3 DNA is TGTGCCAGCAGGGTTACAGGCGGCGCCTACGAGCAGTACTTC. Its translation is CASRVTGGAYEQYF.

The chain employs TRBV12-3 or TRBV12-4 and TRBJ1-2, with 9 bases fitting TRBD1. The CDR3 is made up of 15 amino acids. Trimming removed 4 bases from V and 4 bases from J; junction bases left unmatched: 7. CDR3 nucleotides: TGTGCCAGCAGTTCTCCGGGACAGGGTTTCTATGGCTACACCTTC. Translation: CASSSPGQGFYGYTF.

This clonotype was counted between two and nine times. The J gene is TRBJ1-5, the V gene TRBV2, with a tentative D call TRBD1 (6 bases). Germline V gives CDR1 SNHLY, CDR2 FYNNEI. This CDR3 contains 17 residues. V was shortened by 4 bases and J by 0 bases, with 16 bases between the two germline ends. The CDR3 coding sequence is TGTGCCAGCAGTGTCGCTGGGACACCTTATAGCAATCAGCCCCAGCATTTT. Protein: CASSVAGTPYSNQPQHF.

This clonotype was seen just once. The V call is TRBV30, the J call TRBJ1-2; TRBD1 is a possible D gene (6 bases). Germline V CDR1 and CDR2: GTSNPN, SVGIG (reference sequence). The CDR3 contains 13 residues. V gave up 8 bases and J gave up 0 bases, with 13 bases separating them. In nucleotides, the CDR3 is TGTGCCGCCAGGGGATCAGCTAACTATGGCTACACCTTC. It encodes CAARGSANYGYTF.

With regard to this clonotype: It is unclear where the CDR3 begins or ends on the DNA, so no DNA is shown, and the CDR3 is as TCRdb lists it. This rearrangement joins TRBV27 to TRBJ2-4; TRBD2 was called by the table and not checked on the DNA. The CDR3 has 15 residues if both end residues are counted. Germline V lookup: CDR1 MNHEY, CDR2 SMNVEV (reference sequence). Here the CDR3 reads CASSSSGPDKDIQYF.

DNA for the CDR3: TGTGCCAGCAGCTTAGCGGAGACATCCGTTGAAGCTTTCTTT. Its protein is CASSLAETSVEAFF. V is TRBV7-8 and J is TRBJ1-1; D not certain. The CDR3 runs 14 residues. V lost 0 bases, J lost 7 bases, and 12 bases lay in between. The germline gives CDR1 SGHVS, CDR2 FQNEAQ. Drawing the rest from reference TRBV7-8 and TRBJ1-1, the complete variable domain is GAGVSQSPRYKVAKRGQDVALRCDPISGHVSLFWYQQALGQGPEFLTYFQNEAQLDKSGLPSDRFFAERPEGSVSTLKIQRTQQEDSAVYLCASSLAETSVEAFFGQGTRLTVV.

This chain links TRBV19 with TRBJ2-3, with 8 bases identical to TRBD2. This CDR3 contains 14 residues. Trimming took 8 bases from V and 1 from J; bases not matched to a gene: 5. Germline assignment: CDR1 LNHDA and CDR2 SQIVND (reference sequence). The DNA for the CDR3 is TGTGCCAGTGGAGTGACTAGCGGCACAGATACGCAGTATTTT. This translates into CASGVTSGTDTQYF.

The genes are TRBV29-1 and TRBJ2-5; D is uncertain. V gave up 5 bases and J gave up 5 bases, with 12 bases separating them. CDR1 is SQVTM and CDR2 is ANQGSEA in the germline V gene. There are 12 residues in the CDR3. Here the CDR3 reads CSVTPSWETQYF. DNA of the CDR3: TGCAGCGTTACCCCATCGTGGGAGACCCAGTACTTC.

A remark on this clonotype: The junction does not match germline at one end; this may be a read error. The rearrangement uses TRBV19 and TRBJ1-2; D is ambiguous. CDR3 length: 14 amino acids. Germline V gene data show CDR1 as LNHDA and CDR2 as SQIVND (reference sequence). The CDR3 sequence: CASSIETGPYRYTF. The CDR3 DNA reads TGTGCCAGTAGTATAGAAACGGGCCCCTATCGCTACACCTTC.

The CDR3 spells CASSYSMRFSTGELFF. The DNA of the CDR3 is TGTGCCAGCAGTTACTCGATGAGGTTTAGCACCGGGGAGCTGTTTTTT. The J gene is TRBJ2-2, the V gene TRBV6-5; D is ambiguous. CDR3 length equals 16 residues. V was trimmed by 0 bases and J by 4 bases, leaving 12 bases between them. The germline gives CDR1 MNHEY, CDR2 SVGAGI.

The V gene is TRBV7-3, the J gene TRBJ2-2; either TRBD1 or TRBD2 may supply D (5 bases each). V gave up 5 bases and J gave up 1 base, with 11 bases separating them. The germline V gene encodes CDR1 SGHTA and CDR2 FQGTGA. The CDR3 length is 15 residues. CDR3: CASSPRGGNTGELFF. The CDR3 coding sequence is TGTGCCAGCAGCCCACGGGGCGGGAACACCGGGGAGCTGTTTTTT.

This chain connects TRBV6-2 or TRBV6-3 to TRBJ2-5; TRBD2 might be the D (6 bases). CDR1 is MNHEY, CDR2 SVGEGT, per germline. This CDR3 region has 16 residues. V was pared by 6 bases and J by 3 bases, with 20 bases between. The CDR3 here is CASSPGWLEREETQYF. The CDR3 DNA follows: TGTGCCAGCAGCCCCGGATGGTTGGAGCGGGAAGAGACCCAGTACTTC.

This clonotype has more than one count but fewer than ten. This chain uses TRBV25-1 with TRBJ1-5, with a weak D call TRBD1 (6 bases). CDR3 length: 12 residues. Per germline, CDR1 MGHDK and CDR2 SYGVNS. V shed 5 bases and J shed 6 bases, with 8 bases lying between them. CDR3 DNA: TGTGCCAGCAGTACACAGGGTCAGCCCCAGCATTTT. It codes for CASSTQGQPQHF.